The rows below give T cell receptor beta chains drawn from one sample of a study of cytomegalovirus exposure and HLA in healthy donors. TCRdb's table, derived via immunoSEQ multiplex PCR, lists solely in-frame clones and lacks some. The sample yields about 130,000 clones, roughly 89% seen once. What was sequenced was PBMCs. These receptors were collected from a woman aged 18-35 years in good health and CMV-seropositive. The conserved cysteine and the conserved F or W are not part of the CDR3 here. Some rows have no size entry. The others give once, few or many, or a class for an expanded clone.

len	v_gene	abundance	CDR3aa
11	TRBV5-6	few	ASSLDRGKGYT
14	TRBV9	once	ASSSVEGVYTGELF
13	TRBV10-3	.	AISEGTAGSYEQY
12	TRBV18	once	ASSPGTGSYEQY
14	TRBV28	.	ASSRPLDRVVGTQY
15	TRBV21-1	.	ASSNPTGWVGTDTQY
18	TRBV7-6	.	ASSPRGLAGADLSTDTQY
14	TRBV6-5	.	ASSYSLVGVRTEAF
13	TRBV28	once	ASSFSDRYNSPLH
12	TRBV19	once	ASSIGGATGELF
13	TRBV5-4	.	ASSLQVQSSYEQY
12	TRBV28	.	ASSSGQGDQPQH
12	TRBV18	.	ASSPGQGKSGYT
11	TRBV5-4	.	AWCLGGGETQY
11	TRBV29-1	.	SVAPTGSDTQY
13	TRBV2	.	ASSDDRGLYSPLH
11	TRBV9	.	ASSGRVSNEQF
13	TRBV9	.	ASSDGGQRNTEAF
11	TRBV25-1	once	ASSPPGSGAQY
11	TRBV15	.	ATSRDQDSPLH
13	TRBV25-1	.	ASSEYRQLQETQY
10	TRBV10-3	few	AISSENQPQH
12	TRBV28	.	ASSPLTGRQPQH
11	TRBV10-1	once	ASSEARTGAQY
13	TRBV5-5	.	ASSLVGVGNYGYT
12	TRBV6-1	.	ASSEGTGVQPQH
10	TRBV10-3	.	AIEDSKGGYT
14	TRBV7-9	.	ASSLGSGGPVDEQF
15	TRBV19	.	ASTPSRTGAINYGYT